The 14 T cell receptor beta chains presented below share a single source sample, sequenced in a study of identical twins. TCRdb reanalysed the 5' RACE reads using MiXCR and keeps one entry per CDR3 protein. The sample records 450,000 or so distinct CDR3 sequences, approximately 25% being singletons. These sequences were also reported in another study, on T cells expressing NK-cell markers.

The sample was CD4+ T cells sorted from blood. All receptors come from a woman aged 18-30 years in good health.

The rearrangement uses TRBV5-5 and TRBJ2-1; 12 bases match TRBD2. The CDR3 covers 17 residues. CDR1 is SGHKS and CDR2 is YYEKEE in the germline V gene (reference sequence). V trimming: 1 base; J trimming: 10 bases; junction bases outside the gene matches: 12. The CDR3 here is CASSLKWASGRAGEQFF. The CDR3 bases are TGTGCCAGCAGCTTGAAATGGGCTAGCGGGAGGGCCGGCGAGCAGTTCTTC.

This chain links TRBV14 with TRBJ2-7, with TRBD2 identical over 8 bases. There are 15 residues in the CDR3. J was trimmed by 7 bases and V by 1 base; bases with no gene match: 9. Germline assignment: CDR1 SGHDN and CDR2 FVKESK. CDR3 region: CASSQVGGAPGEQYF. The CDR3 region has the DNA TGTGCCAGCAGCCAAGTCGGGGGGGCACCGGGGGAGCAGTACTTC.

A few counts support this clonotype. The chain has TRBV10-3 and TRBJ1-2; unclear D gene. CDR3 length: 10 residues. CDR1 ENHRY and CDR2 SYGVKD come from the germline V gene. Trimming shortened V by 10 bases and J by 7 bases, and 10 bases separated the two germline ends. CDR3 protein: CATRSFGYTF. DNA for the CDR3: TGTGCCACCCGTTCTTTTGGCTACACCTTC.

At least ten counts were recorded for this clonotype. The chain carries TRBV14 and TRBJ2-1; D not resolved. CDR3 length: 12 amino acids. Germline V gene lookup returns CDR1 SGHDN and CDR2 FVKESK. V was cut by 1 base and J by 5 bases, with 3 bases left in between. For the CDR3, the DNA is TGTGCCAGCAGCCAAGGGGACAATGAGCAGTTCTTC. Translation gives CASSQGDNEQFF.

CDR3 nucleotide sequence: TGCAGCGTTGAGTGGCCTCTAGCGGGAGGGCCGGATGAGCAGTTCTTC. This codes for CSVEWPLAGGPDEQFF. The chain uses TRBV29-1 and TRBJ2-1; TRBD2 aligns across 12 bases. V was clipped by 3 bases and J by 8 bases; unmatched bases: 11. Germline V gives CDR1 SQVTM, CDR2 ANQGSEA. CDR3 length: 16 residues.

V is TRBV25-1 and J is TRBJ2-4; either TRBD1 or TRBD2 may supply D (5 bases each). V dropped 7 bases and J dropped 3 bases, with 13 bases sitting between them. The CDR3 has 14 amino acids. Germline V gene data show CDR1 as MGHDK and CDR2 as SYGVNS. Here the CDR3 reads CASMDFGGKNIQYF. DNA for the CDR3: TGTGCCAGCATGGACTTTGGGGGCAAAAACATTCAGTACTTC.

V usage is TRBV11-3 and J usage is TRBJ1-1, with 8 bases that match TRBD1. Germline-derived CDR1 and CDR2 are SGHNT and YENEEA. V trimming: 5 bases; J trimming: 7 bases; junction bases outside the gene matches: 12. CDR3 length: 15 amino acids. For the CDR3, the DNA is TGTGCCAGCAGCCAGGACAGGGTTGAGTTGGGTGAAGCTTTCTTT. It translates to CASSQDRVELGEAFF.

Only one count was recorded for this clonotype. The CDR3 protein is CASSESRERGYTF. DNA for the CDR3: TGTGCCAGCAGTGAATCGAGGGAAAGAGGCTACACCTTC. This chain links TRBV2 with TRBJ1-2; no reliable D call. This CDR3 spans 13 amino acids. The V gene's germline CDR1 is SNHLY and CDR2 FYNNEI. The ends were cut back, 2 bases at V and 8 bases at J, with 12 bases in the middle.

The V and J genes are TRBV2 and TRBJ2-7; a weak D match, TRBD1 (6 bases). Trimming pared 8 bases from V and 2 bases from J, leaving 10 bases between. Germline loops: CDR1 SNHLY, CDR2 FYNNEI. The length of the CDR3 is 12 residues. CDR3 in amino acids: CASLDRPYEQYF. The DNA of the CDR3 is TGTGCCAGCCTTGACAGGCCCTACGAGCAGTACTTC.

This clonotype occurred a few times. The chain links TRBV7-3 to TRBJ1-6; no reliable D call. Germline loops: CDR1 SGHTA, CDR2 FQGTGA. The CDR3 extends over 15 amino acids. The V end lost 0 bases, the J end lost 8 bases, and 11 bases lay between the germline ends. As DNA, the CDR3 is TGTGCCAGCAGCTTAACGTATCGACCGGATTCACCCCTCCACTTT. Translating it yields CASSLTYRPDSPLHF.

The count of this clonotype is one. The gene calls are TRBV20-1 and TRBJ2-7; 8 bases line up with TRBD2. Germline CDR1 reads DFQATT; CDR2 reads SNEGSKA (reference sequence). The CDR3 spans 12 residues. Losses at the gene ends were 3 bases for V and 7 bases for J; bases not matched to a gene: 5. DNA for the CDR3: TGCAGTGCTAGCGGGGGGGCTGGGGAGCAGTACTTC. It codes for CSASGGAGEQYF.

The V and J genes are TRBV7-9 and TRBJ2-5, with 7 bases fitting TRBD1. Looked up from germline, CDR1 is SEHNR and CDR2 is FQNEAQ (reference sequence). This CDR3 region has 16 residues. Trimming took 2 bases from V and 1 from J; bases not matched to a gene: 7. CDR3 region: CASSLRQGVIQETQYF. The CDR3 DNA reads as TGTGCCAGCAGCTTAAGACAGGGCGTGATCCAAGAGACCCAGTACTTC.

This clonotype was counted many times. This rearrangement joins TRBV29-1 to TRBJ2-7; 12 nucleotides agree with TRBD1. From germline, CDR1 is SQVTM and CDR2 ANQGSEA. This CDR3 comprises 13 residues. With 6 bases clipped from V and 4 bases from J, the junction kept 4 bases outside the gene matches. In DNA form, the CDR3 reads TGCAGCGTCGGGGGACAGGGGGCTTACGAGCAGTACTTC. Residues: CSVGGQGAYEQYF.

This clonotype occurred a few times. CDR3 sequence reads: CASSSPVSGRLYNEQFF. The DNA of the CDR3 is TGTGCCAGCAGCTCCCCCGTTAGCGGGAGATTATACAATGAGCAGTTCTTC. The chain is built from TRBV11-2 and TRBJ2-1; 9 nucleotides line up with TRBD2. V dropped 4 bases and J dropped 4; count of bases not matched to a gene: 11. CDR3 length equals 17 residues. Per germline, CDR1 SGHAT and CDR2 FQNNGV.